The present T cell receptor beta chain was sequenced within a study of CD8+CD57+ T cells in acquired aplastic anemia (dated by TCRdb to 2016 to 2018). Study-wide context: DNA extracted from sorted CD4+ and CD8+ cells had a mean of 3.2 ug, with a range of roughly 0.17 to 27.4 ug. Healthy donor samples averaged approximately 10 million reads for CD4+ and around 12 million for CD8+ cells.

TCR beta VDJ combination and CDR3 sequence profiling used genomic DNA as the template. An Illumina HiSeq 2000 was used for TCR repertoire sequencing. In the authors' own workflow: TRBV/TRBJ rearrangement plots, CDR3 size and DJ length profiles, and Simpson's diversity index were used to assess repertoires. The most abundant DNA sequence in the deep sequencing data was defined as the immunodominant clone. CDR3 amino acid sequences were checked for sharing between subjects and were compared against published repertoires and the VDJdb database. TCRdb's own reprocessing of the public reads used fastp at Q25 and MiXCR and kept productive beta chains. Every entry covers one CDR3 protein and lists the most common genes and DNA from its rows. TCRdb, rather than the study authors, made the V and J calls. This sample has about 220,000 distinct CDR3 sequences in its table, and about 37% of those were observed once. The ten largest make up 1.1% of the sample.

Note on this clonotype: This clone's antigen is unknown. Per-base qualities were not stored, and no clone one base away is much larger.

According to the germline V gene, CDR1 reads SNHLY and CDR2 reads FYNNEI. The junction shows trimming of 5 bases on V and 0 bases on J, and the gene matches do not reach 5 bases of it. The CDR3 measures 15 amino acids from cysteine to phenylalanine. Only the CDR3 DNA stays, 45 bases, in frame from base 1. TCR repertoires of sorted CD4+ and CD8+ blood T cells from severe aplastic anemia patients and healthy subjects were deep-sequenced in the study. Ficoll-Paque density gradient centrifugation was used to isolate peripheral blood mononuclear cells. CD4+ and CD8+ T cells were sorted by FACS or magnetic beads before DNA extraction. Study-wide findings and limitations: Although roughly 29 CD8+ CDR3 sequences were shared by patients and controls, these sequences appeared highly expressed in patients and within the immunodominant clones of patients. CD8+ Simpson's diversity did not differ significantly between patients and healthy controls (P=0.060).

The rearranged segments are TRBV2 and TRBJ2-7, and 9 bases in between align with TRBD1. Sample: sorted CD4+, CD8+, or CD8+CD57+ T cells (not recorded which) from PBMCs. The source of this sequence is a human donor in good health, serving as a control. The encoded CDR3 is CASSLGTGTSYEQYF. The DNA sequence is as follows: TGTGCCAGCAGTTTAGGGACAGGGACCTCCTACGAGCAGTACTTC.